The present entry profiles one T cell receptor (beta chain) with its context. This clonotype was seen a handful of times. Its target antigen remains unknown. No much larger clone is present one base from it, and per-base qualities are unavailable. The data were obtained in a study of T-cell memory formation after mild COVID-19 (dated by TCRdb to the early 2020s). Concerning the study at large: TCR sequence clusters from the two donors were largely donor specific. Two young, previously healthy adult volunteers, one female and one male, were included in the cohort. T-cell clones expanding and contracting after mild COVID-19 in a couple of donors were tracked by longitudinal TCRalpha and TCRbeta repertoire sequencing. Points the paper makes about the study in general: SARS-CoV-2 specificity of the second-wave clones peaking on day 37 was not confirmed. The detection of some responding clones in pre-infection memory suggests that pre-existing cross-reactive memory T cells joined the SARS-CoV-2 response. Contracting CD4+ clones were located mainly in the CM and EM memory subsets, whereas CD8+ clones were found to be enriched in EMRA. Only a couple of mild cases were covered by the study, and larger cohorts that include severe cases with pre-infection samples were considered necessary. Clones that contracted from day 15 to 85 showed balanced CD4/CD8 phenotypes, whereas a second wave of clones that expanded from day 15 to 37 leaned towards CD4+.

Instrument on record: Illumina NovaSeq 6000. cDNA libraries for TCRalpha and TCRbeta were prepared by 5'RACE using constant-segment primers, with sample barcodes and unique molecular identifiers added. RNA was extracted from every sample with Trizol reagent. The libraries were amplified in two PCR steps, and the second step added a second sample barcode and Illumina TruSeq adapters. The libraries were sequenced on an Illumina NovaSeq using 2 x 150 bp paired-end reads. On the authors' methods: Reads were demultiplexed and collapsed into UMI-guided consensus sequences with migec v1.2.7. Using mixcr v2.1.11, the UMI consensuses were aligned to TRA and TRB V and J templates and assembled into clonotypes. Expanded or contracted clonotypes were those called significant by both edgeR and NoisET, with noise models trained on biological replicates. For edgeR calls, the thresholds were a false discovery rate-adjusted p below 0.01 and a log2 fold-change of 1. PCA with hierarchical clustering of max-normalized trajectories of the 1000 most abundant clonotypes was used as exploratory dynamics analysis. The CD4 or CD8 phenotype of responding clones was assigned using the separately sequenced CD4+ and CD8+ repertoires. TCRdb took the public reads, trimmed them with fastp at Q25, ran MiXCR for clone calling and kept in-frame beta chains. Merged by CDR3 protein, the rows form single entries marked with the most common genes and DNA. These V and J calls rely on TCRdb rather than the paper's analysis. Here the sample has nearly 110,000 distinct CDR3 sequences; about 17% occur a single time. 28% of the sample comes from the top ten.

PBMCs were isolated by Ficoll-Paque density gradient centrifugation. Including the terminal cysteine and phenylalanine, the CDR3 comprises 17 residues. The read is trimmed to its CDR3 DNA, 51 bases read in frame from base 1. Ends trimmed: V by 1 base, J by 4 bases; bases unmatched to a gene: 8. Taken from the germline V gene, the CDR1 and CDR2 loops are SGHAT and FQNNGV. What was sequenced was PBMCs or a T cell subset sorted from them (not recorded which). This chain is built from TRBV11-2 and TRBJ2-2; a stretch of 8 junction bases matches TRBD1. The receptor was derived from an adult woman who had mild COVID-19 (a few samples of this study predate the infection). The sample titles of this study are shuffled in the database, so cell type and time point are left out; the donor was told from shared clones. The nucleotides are TGTGCCAGCAGCTTAGCTCTCGGGACAGGACTCACCGGGGAGCTGTTTTTT. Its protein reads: CASSLALGTGLTGELFF.